The rows below give T cell receptor beta chains drawn from one sample of a study of T cell repertoires in cytomegalovirus infection. TCRdb processed the reads anew with MiXCR; each CDR3 protein has one entry. The sample records 900,000 to 950,000 distinct CDR3 sequences, less than 40% being singletons. These receptors' targets are unknown. Sequencing was performed on cultured CD8+ T cells from PBMCs, taken from culture after CMV antigen stimulation. Receptors originate from a human donor in good health (CMV status not recorded). Some clones in this sample may be carry-over from other donors' samples. Each CDR3 is given with its conserved first and last residue. Each record gives: D gene, V gene, clone size, J gene, CDR3 protein, CDR3 DNA. A D gene is named only where the DNA matches it firmly. Not all rows give a size; the values are once, few, many and, for expanded clones, a class.

d_call: TRBD1
v_call: TRBV28
clone_size: NA
j_call: TRBJ2-7
cdr3_aa: CASSPQGQGEDYEQYF
cdr3_nt: TGTGCCAGCAGTCCTCAGGGACAGGGAGAAGACTACGAGCAGTACTTC

d_call: TRBD2
v_call: TRBV4-3
clone_size: few
j_call: TRBJ2-3
cdr3_aa: CASSQDWRGGSTDTQYF
cdr3_nt: TGCGCCAGCAGCCAAGATTGGCGGGGGGGAAGCACAGATACGCAGTATTTT

d_call: TRBD1
v_call: TRBV14
clone_size: NA
j_call: TRBJ1-1
cdr3_aa: CASSQLPGGEDTEAFF
cdr3_nt: TGTGCCAGCAGCCAACTCCCAGGGGGCGAGGACACTGAAGCTTTCTTT

d_call: NA
v_call: TRBV20-1
clone_size: many
j_call: TRBJ1-5
cdr3_aa: CSARAGYSNQPQHF
cdr3_nt: TGCAGTGCTAGAGCCGGTTATAGCAATCAGCCCCAGCATTTT

d_call: NA
v_call: TRBV7-3
clone_size: few
j_call: TRBJ1-5
cdr3_aa: CASSLTAGDQPQHF
cdr3_nt: TGTGCCAGCAGCTTAACGGCAGGGGATCAGCCCCAGCATTTT

d_call: TRBD1
v_call: TRBV6-1
clone_size: few
j_call: TRBJ1-4
cdr3_aa: CASSEGDRGPQNEKLFF
cdr3_nt: TGTGCCAGCAGTGAAGGGGACAGGGGGCCCCAGAATGAAAAACTGTTTTTT

d_call: NA
v_call: TRBV9
clone_size: NA
j_call: TRBJ2-2
cdr3_aa: CASTPRTSGELFF
cdr3_nt: TGTGCCAGCACCCCTAGAACGTCCGGGGAGCTGTTTTTT

d_call: NA
v_call: TRBV7-8
clone_size: few
j_call: TRBJ2-5
cdr3_aa: CASVLRRSGAKETQYF
cdr3_nt: TGTGCCAGCGTCCTTAGGAGAAGCGGAGCCAAAGAGACCCAGTACTTC

d_call: NA
v_call: TRBV7-2
clone_size: NA
j_call: TRBJ1-3
cdr3_aa: CSSSLLQTSGNTIYF
cdr3_nt: TGTTCCAGCAGCTTATTACAGACCTCTGGAAACACCATATATTTT

d_call: TRBD1
v_call: TRBV10-3
clone_size: few
j_call: TRBJ2-3
cdr3_aa: CAISLNRGITDTQYF
cdr3_nt: TGTGCCATCAGTCTAAACAGGGGGATCACAGATACGCAGTATTTT

d_call: NA
v_call: TRBV7-2
clone_size: few
j_call: TRBJ2-7
cdr3_aa: CASSPNKERQYF
cdr3_nt: TGTGCCAGCAGCCCTAATAAGGAAAGGCAGTACTTC

d_call: TRBD1
v_call: TRBV24-1
clone_size: few
j_call: TRBJ1-5
cdr3_aa: CATSDSDRVNQPQHF
cdr3_nt: TGTGCCACCAGTGATTCGGACAGGGTGAATCAGCCCCAGCATTTT

d_call: NA
v_call: TRBV19
clone_size: few
j_call: TRBJ1-1
cdr3_aa: CATSWRGNTEAFF
cdr3_nt: TGTGCCACCTCGTGGAGAGGGAACACTGAAGCTTTCTTT

d_call: TRBD1
v_call: TRBV7-6
clone_size: NA
j_call: TRBJ1-5
cdr3_aa: CASSASGTGESNQPQHF
cdr3_nt: TGTGCCAGCAGCGCATCCGGGACAGGGGAGAGCAATCAGCCCCAGCATTTT

d_call: TRBD2
v_call: TRBV29-1
clone_size: NA
j_call: TRBJ2-2
cdr3_aa: CSVRLAGGTGELFF
cdr3_nt: TGCAGCGTTCGGCTAGCGGGGGGGACCGGGGAGCTGTTTTTT

d_call: NA
v_call: TRBV7-9
clone_size: few
j_call: TRBJ1-1
cdr3_aa: CASSTPAGTTRGTEAFF
cdr3_nt: TGTGCCAGCAGCACCCCTGCGGGCACCACTCGAGGGACTGAAGCTTTCTTT

d_call: NA
v_call: TRBV15
clone_size: NA
j_call: TRBJ2-1
cdr3_aa: CATSRERTPGMDEQFF
cdr3_nt: TGTGCCACCAGCAGAGAAAGGACCCCCGGAATGGATGAGCAGTTCTTC

d_call: NA
v_call: TRBV12-3/TRBV12-4
clone_size: few
j_call: TRBJ1-4
cdr3_aa: CASSFEGEDEKLFF
cdr3_nt: TGTGCCAGCAGTTTTGAGGGGGAAGACGAAAAACTGTTTTTT

d_call: NA
v_call: TRBV29-1
clone_size: NA
j_call: TRBJ2-6
cdr3_aa: CSVERWESGANVLTF
cdr3_nt: TGCAGCGTTGAAAGGTGGGAATCTGGGGCCAACGTCCTGACTTTC

d_call: NA
v_call: TRBV7-2
clone_size: few
j_call: TRBJ1-1
cdr3_aa: CASSLDREGRDTEAFF
cdr3_nt: TGTGCCAGCAGCCTAGATCGGGAAGGGCGAGACACTGAAGCTTTCTTT

d_call: NA
v_call: TRBV6-8
clone_size: NA
j_call: TRBJ2-1
cdr3_aa: CVSSYSDGGTQFF
cdr3_nt: TGTGTCAGCAGTTACTCGGACGGGGGCACACAGTTCTTC

d_call: NA
v_call: TRBV12-3/TRBV12-4
clone_size: few
j_call: TRBJ2-2
cdr3_aa: CATNWGANTGELFF
cdr3_nt: TGTGCCACTAATTGGGGGGCAAACACCGGGGAGCTGTTTTTT

d_call: NA
v_call: TRBV4-3
clone_size: few
j_call: TRBJ2-3
cdr3_aa: CASSQAKSRTDTQYF
cdr3_nt: TGCGCCAGCAGCCAGGCCAAATCCCGCACAGATACGCAGTATTTT

d_call: NA
v_call: TRBV7-6
clone_size: few
j_call: TRBJ2-5
cdr3_aa: CASSLGGGPGETQYF
cdr3_nt: TGTGCCAGCAGCTTAGGCGGGGGCCCCGGGGAGACCCAGTACTTC

d_call: NA
v_call: TRBV7-9
clone_size: NA
j_call: TRBJ2-3
cdr3_aa: CASSYLGGADTQYF
cdr3_nt: TGTGCCAGCAGCTATCTAGGAGGGGCAGATACGCAGTATTTT

d_call: NA
v_call: TRBV6-5
clone_size: NA
j_call: TRBJ2-1
cdr3_aa: CASRDTRNEQFF
cdr3_nt: TGTGCCAGCAGAGATACCCGCAATGAGCAGTTCTTC

d_call: NA
v_call: TRBV7-9
clone_size: many
j_call: TRBJ1-2
cdr3_aa: CASSFYFLWGYTF
cdr3_nt: TGTGCCAGCAGCTTTTATTTCCTCTGGGGCTACACCTTC

d_call: NA
v_call: TRBV3-1
clone_size: NA
j_call: TRBJ2-1
cdr3_aa: CASSQVTKELNNEQFF
cdr3_nt: TGTGCCAGCAGCCAAGTGACAAAGGAGTTAAACAATGAGCAGTTCTTC

d_call: NA
v_call: TRBV7-9
clone_size: few
j_call: TRBJ2-4
cdr3_aa: CASSPNRDLKNIQYF
cdr3_nt: TGTGCCAGCAGCCCTAACAGGGACCTCAAAAACATTCAGTACTTC